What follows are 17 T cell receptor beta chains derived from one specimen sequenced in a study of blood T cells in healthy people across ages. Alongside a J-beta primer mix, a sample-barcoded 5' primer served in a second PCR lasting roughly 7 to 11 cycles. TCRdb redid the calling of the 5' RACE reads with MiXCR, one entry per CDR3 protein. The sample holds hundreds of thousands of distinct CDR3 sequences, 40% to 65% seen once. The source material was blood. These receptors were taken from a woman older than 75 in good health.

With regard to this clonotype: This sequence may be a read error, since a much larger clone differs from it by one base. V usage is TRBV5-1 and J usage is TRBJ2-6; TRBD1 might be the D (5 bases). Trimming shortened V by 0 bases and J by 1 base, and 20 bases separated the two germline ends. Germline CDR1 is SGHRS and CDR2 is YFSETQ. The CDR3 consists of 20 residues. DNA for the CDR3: TGCGCCAGCAGCTTGGAACCAGCAGGGTTTGGGTCGTCTGGGGCCAACGTCCTGACTTTC. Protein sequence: CASSLEPAGFGSSGANVLTF.

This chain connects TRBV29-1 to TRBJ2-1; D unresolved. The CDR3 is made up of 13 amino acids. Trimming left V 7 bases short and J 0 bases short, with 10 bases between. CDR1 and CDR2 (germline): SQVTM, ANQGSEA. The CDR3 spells CSGRPSSYNEQFF. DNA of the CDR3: TGCAGCGGAAGGCCGAGCTCCTACAATGAGCAGTTCTTC.

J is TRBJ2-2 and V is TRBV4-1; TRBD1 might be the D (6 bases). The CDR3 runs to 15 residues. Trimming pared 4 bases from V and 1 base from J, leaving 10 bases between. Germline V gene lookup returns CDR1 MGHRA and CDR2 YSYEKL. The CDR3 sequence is CASSRDIENTGELFF. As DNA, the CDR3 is TGCGCCAGCAGCCGGGACATAGAGAACACCGGGGAGCTGTTTTTT.

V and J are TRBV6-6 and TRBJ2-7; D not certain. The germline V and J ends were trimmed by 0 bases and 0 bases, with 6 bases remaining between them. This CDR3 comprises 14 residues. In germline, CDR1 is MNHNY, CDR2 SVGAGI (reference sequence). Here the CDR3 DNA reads TGTGCCAGCAGTTACTCCCAGACCTCCTACGAGCAGTACTTC. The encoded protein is CASSYSQTSYEQYF.

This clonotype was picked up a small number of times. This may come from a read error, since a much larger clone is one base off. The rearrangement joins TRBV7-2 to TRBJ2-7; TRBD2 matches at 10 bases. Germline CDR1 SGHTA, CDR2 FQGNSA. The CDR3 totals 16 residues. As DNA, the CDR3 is TGTGCCAGCAGCCTAGCCGGGACTAGCGTCTACAATGAGCAGTACTTC. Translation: CASSLAGTSVYNEQYF.

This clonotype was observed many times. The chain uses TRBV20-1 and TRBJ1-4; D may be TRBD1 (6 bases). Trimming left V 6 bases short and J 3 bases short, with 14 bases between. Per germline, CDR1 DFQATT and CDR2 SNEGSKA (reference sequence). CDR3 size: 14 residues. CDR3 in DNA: TGCAGTGCCCGCCCCGGGGGCCCTAATGAAAAACTGTTTTTT. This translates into CSARPGGPNEKLFF.

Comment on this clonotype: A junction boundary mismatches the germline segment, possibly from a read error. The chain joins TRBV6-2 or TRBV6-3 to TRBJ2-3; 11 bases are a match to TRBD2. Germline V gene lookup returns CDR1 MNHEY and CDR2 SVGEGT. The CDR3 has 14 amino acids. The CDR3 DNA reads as TGTGCCAGCAGCCCCACTAGCGGGGGTGATATGCAGTATTTT. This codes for CASSPTSGGDMQYF.

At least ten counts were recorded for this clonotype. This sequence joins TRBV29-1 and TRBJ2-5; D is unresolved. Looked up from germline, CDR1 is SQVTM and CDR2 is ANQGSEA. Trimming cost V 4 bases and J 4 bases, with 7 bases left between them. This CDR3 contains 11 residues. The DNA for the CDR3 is TGCAGCGTTGGGTCTTTAGAGACCCAGTACTTC. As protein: CSVGSLETQYF.

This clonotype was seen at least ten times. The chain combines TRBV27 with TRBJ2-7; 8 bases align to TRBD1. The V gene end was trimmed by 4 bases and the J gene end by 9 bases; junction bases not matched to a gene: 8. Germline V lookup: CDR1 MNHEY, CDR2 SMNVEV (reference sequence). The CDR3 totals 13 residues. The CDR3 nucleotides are TGTGCCAGCAGTTCGACAGGGGATAAGAGGCAGTACTTC. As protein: CASSSTGDKRQYF.

DNA for the CDR3: TGTGCCATCAGTGGTCCGGGCCCCATCAATGAGCAGTTCTTC. As protein: CAISGPGPINEQFF. The chain joins TRBV10-3 to TRBJ2-1; D is uncertain. Germline CDR1 and CDR2: ENHRY and SYGVKD. V was shortened by 4 bases and J by 6 bases, with 13 bases between the two germline ends. The CDR3 runs 14 residues.

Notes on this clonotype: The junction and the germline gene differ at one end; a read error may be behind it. DNA of the CDR3: TGTGCCGGCAGCTTAGGGATGGGGGACAATGAACAGTTCTTC. Amino acid sequence: CAGSLGMGDNEQFF. This chain uses TRBV7-3 with TRBJ2-1, with D tentatively TRBD1 (6 bases). Germline loops: CDR1 SGHTA, CDR2 FQGTGA. The CDR3 has 14 residues.

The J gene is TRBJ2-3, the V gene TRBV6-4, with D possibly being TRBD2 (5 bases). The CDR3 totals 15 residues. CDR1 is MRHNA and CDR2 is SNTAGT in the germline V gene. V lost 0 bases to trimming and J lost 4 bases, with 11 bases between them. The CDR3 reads CASSDSLGSADTQYF. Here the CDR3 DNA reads TGTGCCAGCAGTGACTCTTTGGGGAGCGCAGATACGCAGTATTTT.

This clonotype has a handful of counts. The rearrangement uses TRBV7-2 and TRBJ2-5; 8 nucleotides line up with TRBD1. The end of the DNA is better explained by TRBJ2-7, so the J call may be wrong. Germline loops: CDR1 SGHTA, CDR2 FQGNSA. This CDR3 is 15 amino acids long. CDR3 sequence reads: CASSLARGLRDEQYF. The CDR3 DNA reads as TGTGCCAGCAGCTTAGCCAGGGGGCTTCGAGACGAGCAGTACTTC.

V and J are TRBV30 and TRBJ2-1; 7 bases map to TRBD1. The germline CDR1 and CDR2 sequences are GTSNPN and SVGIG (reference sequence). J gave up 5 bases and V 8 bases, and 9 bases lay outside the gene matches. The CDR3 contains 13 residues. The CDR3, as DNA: TGTGCCCGCAACGGGGACAGCCACAATGAGCAGTTCTTC. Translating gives CARNGDSHNEQFF.

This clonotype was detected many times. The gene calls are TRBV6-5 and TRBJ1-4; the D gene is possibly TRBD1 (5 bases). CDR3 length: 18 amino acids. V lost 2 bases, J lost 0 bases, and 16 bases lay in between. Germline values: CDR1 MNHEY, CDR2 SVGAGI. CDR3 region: CASSYRRQRRATNEKLFF. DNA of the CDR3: TGTGCCAGCAGTTACCGGCGACAGAGGAGGGCAACTAATGAAAAACTGTTTTTT.

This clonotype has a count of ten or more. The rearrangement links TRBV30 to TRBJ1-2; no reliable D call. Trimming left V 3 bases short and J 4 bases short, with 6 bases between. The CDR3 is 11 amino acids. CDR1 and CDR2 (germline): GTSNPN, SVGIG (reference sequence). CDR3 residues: CAWSTAYGYTF. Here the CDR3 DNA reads TGTGCCTGGAGCACCGCCTATGGCTACACCTTC.

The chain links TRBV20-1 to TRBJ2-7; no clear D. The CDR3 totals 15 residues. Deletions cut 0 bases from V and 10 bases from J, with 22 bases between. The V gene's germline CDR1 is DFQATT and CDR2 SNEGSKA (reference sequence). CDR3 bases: TGCAGTGCTAGAGATCTAATCTCCGAAAGGGTGTCCCAGTACTTC. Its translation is CSARDLISERVSQYF.